This TCR beta chain came from a study of cytomegalovirus exposure and HLA in healthy donors. This clone was seen a few times. This CDR3 spans 19 amino acids. V gave up 0 bases and J gave up 1 base; unmatched junction bases: 7. CDR1 and CDR2 from the germline V gene are SGHRS and YFSETQ. The primer mix had 60 Vbeta and 13 Jbeta primers. The assay was immunoSEQ multiplex PCR, and TCRdb's table has in-frame clones only and misses some. The sample comprises 100,000 to 150,000 clones, roughly 70% of which are singletons, and 6.6% rests with the top ten. This receptor was taken from a man aged 35 to 55 in good health and CMV-seropositive. The rearrangement links TRBV5-1 to TRBJ2-2; 12 bases line up with TRBD2. Sequencing input: PBMCs. The CDR3 DNA sequence: TGCGCCAGCAGCTTGGAGTCTAGCGGGAGGGATGGGAACACCGGGGAGCTGTTTTTT. It translates to CASSLESSGRDGNTGELFF.